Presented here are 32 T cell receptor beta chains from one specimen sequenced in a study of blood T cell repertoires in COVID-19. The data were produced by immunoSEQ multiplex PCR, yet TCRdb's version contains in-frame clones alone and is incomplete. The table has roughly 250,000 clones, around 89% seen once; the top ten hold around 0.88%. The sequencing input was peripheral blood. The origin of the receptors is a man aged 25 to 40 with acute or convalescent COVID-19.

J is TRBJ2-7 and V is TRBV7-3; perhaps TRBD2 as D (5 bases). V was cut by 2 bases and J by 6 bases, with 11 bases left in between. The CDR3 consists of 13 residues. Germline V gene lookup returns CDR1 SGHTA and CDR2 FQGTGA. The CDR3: CASSLGVEGEQYF. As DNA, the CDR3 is TGTGCCAGCAGCTTAGGTGTCGAGGGCGAGCAGTACTTC.

The CDR3 DNA reads as TGTGCCAGCAGCTTAGGGTCTACTCGAGGGGATACGCAGTATTTT. Protein sequence: CASSLGSTRGDTQYF. V gene TRBV7-6 combines with J gene TRBJ2-3; D possibly corresponds to TRBD2 (5 bases). CDR3 length: 15 residues. Germline values: CDR1 SGHVS, CDR2 FNYEAQ. The V gene lost 1 base and the J gene lost 6 bases, with 14 bases spanning the gap.

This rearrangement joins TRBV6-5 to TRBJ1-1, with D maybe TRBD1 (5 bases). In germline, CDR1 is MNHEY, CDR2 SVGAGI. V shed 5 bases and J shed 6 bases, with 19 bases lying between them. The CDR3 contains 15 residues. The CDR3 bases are TGTGCCAGCAGTCAATTCAACGGCGGGGGGTCTGAAGCTTTCTTT. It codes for CASSQFNGGGSEAFF.

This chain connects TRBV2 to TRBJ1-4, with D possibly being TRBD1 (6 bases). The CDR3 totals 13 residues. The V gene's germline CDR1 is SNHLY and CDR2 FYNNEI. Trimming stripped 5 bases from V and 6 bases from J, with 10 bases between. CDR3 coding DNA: TGTGCCAGCAGTCGGGACACTCATGAAAAACTGTTTTTT. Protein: CASSRDTHEKLFF.

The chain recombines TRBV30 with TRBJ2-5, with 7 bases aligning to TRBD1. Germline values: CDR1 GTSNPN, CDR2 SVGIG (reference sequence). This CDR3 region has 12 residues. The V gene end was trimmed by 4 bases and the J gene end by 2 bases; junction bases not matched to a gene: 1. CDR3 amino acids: CAWTTGQETQYF. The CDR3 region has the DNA TGTGCCTGGACGACAGGGCAAGAGACCCAGTACTTC.

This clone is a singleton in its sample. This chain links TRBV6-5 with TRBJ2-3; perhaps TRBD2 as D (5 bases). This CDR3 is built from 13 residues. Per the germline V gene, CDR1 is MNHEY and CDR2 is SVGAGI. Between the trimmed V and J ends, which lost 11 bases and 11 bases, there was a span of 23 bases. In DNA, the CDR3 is TGTGCCTCTCTCGGCGGTGGGAGTTATAGGCAGTATTTT. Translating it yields CASLGGGSYRQYF.

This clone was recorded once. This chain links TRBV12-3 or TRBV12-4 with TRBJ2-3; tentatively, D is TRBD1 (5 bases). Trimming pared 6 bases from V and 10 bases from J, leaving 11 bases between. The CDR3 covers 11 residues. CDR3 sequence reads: CASRGQVAQYF. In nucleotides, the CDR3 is TGTGCCAGCAGGGGGCAGGTGGCGCAGTATTTT.

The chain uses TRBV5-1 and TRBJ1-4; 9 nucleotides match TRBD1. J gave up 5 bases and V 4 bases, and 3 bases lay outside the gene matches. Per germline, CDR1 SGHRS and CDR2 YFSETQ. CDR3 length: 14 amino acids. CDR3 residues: CASSVQGANEKLFF. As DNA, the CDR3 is TGCGCCAGCAGCGTACAGGGGGCCAATGAAAAACTGTTTTTT.

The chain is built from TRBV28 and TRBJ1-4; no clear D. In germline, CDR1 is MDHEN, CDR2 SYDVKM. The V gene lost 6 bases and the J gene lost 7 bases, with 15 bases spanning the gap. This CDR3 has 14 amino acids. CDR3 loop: CASSPPTRGEKLFF. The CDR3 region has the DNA TGTGCCAGCAGCCCTCCGACCCGCGGTGAAAAACTGTTTTTT.

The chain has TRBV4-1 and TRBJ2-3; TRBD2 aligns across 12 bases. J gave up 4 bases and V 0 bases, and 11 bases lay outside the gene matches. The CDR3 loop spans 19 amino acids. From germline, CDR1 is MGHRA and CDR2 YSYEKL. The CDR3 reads CASSQDMRLAGARADTQYF. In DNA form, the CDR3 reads TGCGCCAGCAGCCAAGATATGAGACTAGCGGGAGCCCGAGCAGATACGCAGTATTTT.

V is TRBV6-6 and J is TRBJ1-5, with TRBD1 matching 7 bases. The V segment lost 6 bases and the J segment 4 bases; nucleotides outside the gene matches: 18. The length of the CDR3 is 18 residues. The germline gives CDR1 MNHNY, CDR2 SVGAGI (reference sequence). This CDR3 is CASRRILEGAGTNQPQHF. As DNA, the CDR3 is TGTGCCAGCAGACGAATCCTTGAGGGGGCCGGCACAAATCAGCCCCAGCATTTT.

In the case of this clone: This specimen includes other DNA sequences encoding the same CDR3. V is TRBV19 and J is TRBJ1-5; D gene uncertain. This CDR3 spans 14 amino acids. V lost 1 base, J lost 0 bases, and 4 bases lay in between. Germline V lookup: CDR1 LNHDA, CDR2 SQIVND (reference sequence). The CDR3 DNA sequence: TGTGCCAGTAGTATAGGGCTTAGCAATCAGCCCCAGCATTTT. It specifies CASSIGLSNQPQHF.

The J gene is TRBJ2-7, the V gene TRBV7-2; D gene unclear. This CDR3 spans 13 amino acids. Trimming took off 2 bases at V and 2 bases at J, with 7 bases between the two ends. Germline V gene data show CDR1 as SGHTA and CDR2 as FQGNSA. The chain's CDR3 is CASSLRRAYEQYF. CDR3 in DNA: TGTGCCAGCAGCTTAAGAAGAGCCTACGAGCAGTACTTC.

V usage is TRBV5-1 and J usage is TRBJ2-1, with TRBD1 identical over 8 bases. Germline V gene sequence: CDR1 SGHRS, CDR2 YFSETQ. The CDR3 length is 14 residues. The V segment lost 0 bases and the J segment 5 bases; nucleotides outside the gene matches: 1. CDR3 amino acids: CASSLGTGHNEQFF. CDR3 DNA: TGCGCCAGCAGCTTGGGGACAGGGCACAATGAGCAGTTCTTC.

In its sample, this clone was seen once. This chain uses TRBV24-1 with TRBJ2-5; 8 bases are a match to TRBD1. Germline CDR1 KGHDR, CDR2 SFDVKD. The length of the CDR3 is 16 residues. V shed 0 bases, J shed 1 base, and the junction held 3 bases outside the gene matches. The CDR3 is CATSDLTGQGQETQYF. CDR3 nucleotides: TGTGCCACCAGTGATTTGACCGGACAGGGCCAAGAGACCCAGTACTTC.

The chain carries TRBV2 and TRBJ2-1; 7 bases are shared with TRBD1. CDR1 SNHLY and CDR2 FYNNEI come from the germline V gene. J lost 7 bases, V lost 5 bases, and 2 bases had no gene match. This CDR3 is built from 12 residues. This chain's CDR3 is CASSSGGNEQFF. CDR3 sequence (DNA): TGTGCCAGCAGTTCAGGGGGTAATGAGCAGTTCTTC.

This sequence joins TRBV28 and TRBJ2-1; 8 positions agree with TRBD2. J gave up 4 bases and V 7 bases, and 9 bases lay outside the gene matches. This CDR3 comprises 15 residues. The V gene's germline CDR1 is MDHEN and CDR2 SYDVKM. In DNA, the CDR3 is TGTGCCAGCACCGAGAGCGGGAGACCTTACAATGAGCAGTTCTTC. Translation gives CASTESGRPYNEQFF.

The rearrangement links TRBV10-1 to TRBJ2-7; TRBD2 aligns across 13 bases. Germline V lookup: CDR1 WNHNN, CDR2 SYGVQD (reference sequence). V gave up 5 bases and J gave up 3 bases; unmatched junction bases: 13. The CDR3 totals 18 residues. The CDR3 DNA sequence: TGCGCCAGCAGTCCTGGCTATTCCGGGACTAGCGGGGACTACGAGCAGTACTTC. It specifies CASSPGYSGTSGDYEQYF.

The CDR3 DNA follows: TGTGCCAGCAGCCCGGGGACAGGTGGTCGCGCCGGGGAGCTGTTTTTT. This sequence encodes CASSPGTGGRAGELFF. This chain links TRBV5-4 with TRBJ2-2; 8 bases map to TRBD1. The length of the CDR3 is 16 residues. The ends lost 4 bases at V and 6 bases at J; junction bases unmatched: 11. Germline CDR1 is SGHNT and CDR2 is YYREEE (reference sequence).

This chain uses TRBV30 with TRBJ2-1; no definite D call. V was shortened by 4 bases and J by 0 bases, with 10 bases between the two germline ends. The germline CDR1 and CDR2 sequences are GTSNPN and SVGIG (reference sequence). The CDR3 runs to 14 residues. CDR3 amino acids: CAWTPSSSYNEQFF. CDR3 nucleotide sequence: TGTGCCTGGACCCCCTCGAGCTCCTACAATGAGCAGTTCTTC.

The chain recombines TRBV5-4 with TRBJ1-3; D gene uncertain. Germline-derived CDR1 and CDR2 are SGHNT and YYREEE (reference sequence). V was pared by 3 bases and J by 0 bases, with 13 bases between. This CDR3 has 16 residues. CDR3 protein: CASSSGRISSGNTIYF. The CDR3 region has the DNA TGTGCCAGCAGCTCAGGCCGGATCAGCTCTGGAAACACCATATATTTT.

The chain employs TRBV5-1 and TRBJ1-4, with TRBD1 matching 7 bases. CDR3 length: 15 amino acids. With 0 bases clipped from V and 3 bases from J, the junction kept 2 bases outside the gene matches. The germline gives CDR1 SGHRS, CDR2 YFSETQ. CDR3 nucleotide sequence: TGCGCCAGCAGCTTGGAGGGACAGTCTAATGAAAAACTGTTTTTT. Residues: CASSLEGQSNEKLFF.

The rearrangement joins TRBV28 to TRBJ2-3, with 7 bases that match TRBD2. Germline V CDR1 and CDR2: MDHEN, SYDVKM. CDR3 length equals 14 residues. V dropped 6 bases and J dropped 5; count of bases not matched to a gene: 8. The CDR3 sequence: CASRGSGSVDTQYF. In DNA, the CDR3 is TGTGCCAGCAGGGGTAGCGGGTCCGTAGATACGCAGTATTTT.

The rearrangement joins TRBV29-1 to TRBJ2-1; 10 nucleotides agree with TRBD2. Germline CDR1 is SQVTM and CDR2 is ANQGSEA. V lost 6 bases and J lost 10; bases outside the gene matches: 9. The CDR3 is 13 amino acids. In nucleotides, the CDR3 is TGCAGCGTCCCTAGCGGGAGAAGGGGAGAGCAGTTCTTC. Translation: CSVPSGRRGEQFF.

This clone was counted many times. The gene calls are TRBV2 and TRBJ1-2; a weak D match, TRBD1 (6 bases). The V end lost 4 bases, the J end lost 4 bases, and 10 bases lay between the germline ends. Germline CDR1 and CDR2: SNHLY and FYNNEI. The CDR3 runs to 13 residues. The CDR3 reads CASSGDRLYGYTF. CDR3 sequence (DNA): TGTGCCAGCAGTGGTGACAGGCTCTATGGCTACACCTTC.

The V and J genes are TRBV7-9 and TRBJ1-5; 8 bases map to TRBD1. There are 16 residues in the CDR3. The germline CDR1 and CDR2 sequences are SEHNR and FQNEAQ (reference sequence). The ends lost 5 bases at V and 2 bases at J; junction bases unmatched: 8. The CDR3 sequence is CASSLWTGRRNQPQHF. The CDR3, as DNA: TGTGCCAGCAGCCTATGGACAGGGAGGCGCAATCAGCCCCAGCATTTT.

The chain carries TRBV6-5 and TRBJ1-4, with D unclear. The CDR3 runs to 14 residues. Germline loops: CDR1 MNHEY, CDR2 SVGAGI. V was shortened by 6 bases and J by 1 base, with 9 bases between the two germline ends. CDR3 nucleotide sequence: TGTGCCAGCAGACCAGGTGGAACTAATGAAAAACTGTTTTTT. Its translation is CASRPGGTNEKLFF.

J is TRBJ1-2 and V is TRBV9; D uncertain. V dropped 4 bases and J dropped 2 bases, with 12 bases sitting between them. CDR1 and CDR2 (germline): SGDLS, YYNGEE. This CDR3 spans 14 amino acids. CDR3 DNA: TGTGCCAGCAGCACAGCTCTCTTAAACTATGGCTACACCTTC. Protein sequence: CASSTALLNYGYTF.

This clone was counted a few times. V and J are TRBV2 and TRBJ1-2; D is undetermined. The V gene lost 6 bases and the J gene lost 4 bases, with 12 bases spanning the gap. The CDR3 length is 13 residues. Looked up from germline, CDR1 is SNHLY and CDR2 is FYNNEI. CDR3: CASSVPQSYGYTF. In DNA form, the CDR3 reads TGTGCCAGCAGCGTCCCACAGAGCTATGGCTACACCTTC. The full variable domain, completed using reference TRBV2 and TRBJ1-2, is EPEVTQTPSHQVTQMGQEVILRCVPISNHLYFYWYRQILGQKVEFLVSFYNNEISEKSEIFDDQFSVERPDGSNFTLKIRSTKLEDSAMYFCASSVPQSYGYTFGSGTRLTVV.

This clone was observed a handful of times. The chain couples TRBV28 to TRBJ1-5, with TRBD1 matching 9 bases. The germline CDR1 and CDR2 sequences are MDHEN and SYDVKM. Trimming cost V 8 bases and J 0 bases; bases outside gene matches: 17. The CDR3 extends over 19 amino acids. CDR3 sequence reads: CASQEGDRGERYSNQPQHF. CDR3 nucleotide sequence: TGTGCCAGCCAAGAGGGAGACAGGGGGGAACGATATAGCAATCAGCCCCAGCATTTT.

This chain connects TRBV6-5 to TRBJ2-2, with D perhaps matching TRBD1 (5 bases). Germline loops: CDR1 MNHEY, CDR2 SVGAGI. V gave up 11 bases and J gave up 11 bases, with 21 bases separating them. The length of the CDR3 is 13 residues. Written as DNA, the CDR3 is TGTGCCGGCCGGACAATAGTCGATCGAGAGCTGTTTTTT. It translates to CAGRTIVDRELFF.

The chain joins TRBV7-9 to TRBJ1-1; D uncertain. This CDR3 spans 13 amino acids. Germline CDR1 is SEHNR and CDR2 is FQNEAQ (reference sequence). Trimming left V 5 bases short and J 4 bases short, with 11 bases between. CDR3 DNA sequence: TGTGCCAGCAGCCCCGGACTGCGCACTGAAGCTTTCTTT. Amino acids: CASSPGLRTEAFF.